A single sample is the source of the 25 T cell receptor beta chains below, sequenced in a study of blood T cell repertoires in COVID-19. The repertoire was sequenced with immunoSEQ multiplex PCR; TCRdb's copy has only in-frame clones and lacks some. The top ten hold 4% to 6.5% of the sample, which has 150,000 to 200,000 clones, 65% to 90% seen once. Source material: PBMCs or T cells enriched from blood (not recorded which). These TCRs come from an older woman with acute COVID-19.

The rearrangement joins TRBV18 to TRBJ1-5; D is unclear. CDR3 length equals 14 residues. Per germline, CDR1 KGHSH and CDR2 LQKENI. V was shortened by 5 bases and J by 4 bases, with 12 bases between the two germline ends. The CDR3 loop is CASSGSSGNQPQHF. CDR3 nucleotides: TGTGCCAGCTCAGGGAGTTCGGGTAATCAGCCCCAGCATTTT.

A note on this clone: This same CDR3 is encoded by further DNA sequences in the sample. V and J are TRBV29-1 and TRBJ1-6, with unresolved D. The CDR3 is 9 amino acids. V shed 8 bases and J shed 13 bases, with 9 bases lying between them. CDR1 and CDR2 from the germline V gene are SQVTM and ANQGSEA. Written as DNA, the CDR3 is TGCAGCCTCGTATCGCCCCTCCACTTT. Protein sequence: CSLVSPLHF.

The chain combines TRBV19 with TRBJ1-3, with TRBD1 matching 9 bases. The CDR3 extends over 15 amino acids. The junction had 5 bases not matched to a gene; V was cut back by 6 bases and J by 2 bases. The V gene's germline CDR1 is LNHDA and CDR2 SQIVND (reference sequence). CDR3 loop: CASSNRGLAGNTIYF. CDR3 nucleotide sequence: TGTGCCAGTAGCAACAGGGGGCTAGCTGGAAACACCATATATTTT.

J is TRBJ2-5 and V is TRBV30; D may be TRBD2 (5 bases). Germline V gene data show CDR1 as GTSNPN and CDR2 as SVGIG (reference sequence). V lost 2 bases and J 5 bases, leaving 12 bases between the germline ends. The CDR3 is 13 residues long. CDR3 loop: CAWSRGSRETQYF. DNA for the CDR3: TGTGCCTGGAGTCGAGGGTCCCGCGAGACCCAGTACTTC. The variable domain in full, with the rest retrieved from reference TRBV30 and TRBJ2-5, is SQTIHQWPATLVQPVGSPLSLECTVEGTSNPNLYWYRQAAGRGLQLLFYSVGIGQISSEVPQNLSASRPQDRQFILSSKKLLLSDSGFYLCAWSRGSRETQYFGPGTRLLVL.

V is TRBV25-1 and J is TRBJ1-6; D ambiguous. This CDR3 is built from 17 residues. Trimming cost V 3 bases and J 0 bases, with 12 bases left between them. CDR1 is MGHDK and CDR2 is SYGVNS in the germline V gene. CDR3 sequence (DNA): TGTGCCAGCAGTGACGCGGTCCAGAGCTCCTATAATTCACCCCTCCACTTT. It specifies CASSDAVQSSYNSPLHF.

The rearrangement links TRBV9 to TRBJ1-3; D may be TRBD1 (6 bases). Germline values: CDR1 SGDLS, CDR2 YYNGEE. Trimming pared 4 bases from V and 4 bases from J, leaving 15 bases between. CDR3 length: 15 amino acids. The CDR3 spells CASSPAGTYGNTIYF. As DNA, the CDR3 is TGTGCCAGCAGCCCAGCCGGGACATACGGAAACACCATATATTTT. Full variable domain (remainder filled in from reference TRBV9 and TRBJ1-3): DSGVTQTPKHLITATGQRVTLRCSPRSGDLSVYWYQQSLDQGLQFLIQYYNGEERAKGNILERFSAQQFPDLHSELNLSSLELGDSALYFCASSPAGTYGNTIYFGEGSWLTVV.

This chain joins TRBV9 and TRBJ1-5, with D possibly matching TRBD1 (5 bases). Trimming took off 1 base at V and 4 bases at J, with 12 bases between the two ends. Germline lookup yields CDR1 SGDLS and CDR2 YYNGEE. CDR3 length equals 15 residues. The CDR3 here is CASSVMAGPNQPQHF. Here the CDR3 DNA reads TGTGCCAGCAGCGTAATGGCAGGGCCGAATCAGCCCCAGCATTTT.

The chain uses TRBV4-3 and TRBJ1-1; D not resolved. CDR1 is LGHNA, CDR2 YSLEER, per germline. Trimming stripped 4 bases from V and 1 base from J, with 16 bases between. CDR3 size: 16 residues. CDR3 amino acids: CASSPGEAIQNTEAFF. The CDR3 region has the DNA TGCGCCAGCAGCCCTGGGGAGGCAATCCAGAACACTGAAGCTTTCTTT.

The V call is TRBV5-1, the J call TRBJ1-1; 8 bases are shared with TRBD1. V lost 5 bases to trimming and J lost 1 base; unmatched junction nucleotides: 7. This CDR3 contains 15 residues. CDR1 is SGHRS and CDR2 is YFSETQ in the germline V gene. The CDR3 is CASRHGQGGNTEAFF. CDR3 DNA: TGCGCCAGCAGACACGGACAGGGAGGGAACACTGAAGCTTTCTTT.

The rearrangement uses TRBV7-2 and TRBJ1-1, with 8 bases aligning to TRBD1. Germline V gene data show CDR1 as SGHTA and CDR2 as FQGNSA. The CDR3 extends over 15 amino acids. V gave up 2 bases and J gave up 3 bases; unmatched junction bases: 5. The CDR3 is CASSLRTGQDTEAFF. DNA of the CDR3: TGTGCCAGCAGCTTAAGGACAGGGCAGGACACTGAAGCTTTCTTT.

The V gene is TRBV10-1, the J gene TRBJ2-2; D unclear. Trimming pared 0 bases from V and 4 bases from J, leaving 9 bases between. This CDR3 is 15 amino acids long. The germline V gene has CDR1 WNHNN and CDR2 SYGVQD (reference sequence). CDR3 sequence (DNA): TGCGCCAGCAGTGAGTCGCGCGGAGCCACCGGGGAGCTGTTTTTT. This gives the protein CASSESRGATGELFF.

This sequence joins TRBV7-6 and TRBJ2-5; D unclear. This CDR3 region has 14 residues. Germline V CDR1 and CDR2: SGHVS, FNYEAQ. Trimming removed 5 bases at V and 10 bases at J, with 20 bases between. The DNA of the CDR3 is TGTGCCAGCAGCCCGGAAACACTGTCGAGCGACCAGTACTTC. Amino acids: CASSPETLSSDQYF.

This chain connects TRBV19 to TRBJ2-1; 11 nucleotides match TRBD2. This CDR3 is 19 amino acids long. J lost 0 bases, V lost 5 bases, and 12 bases had no gene match. Germline lookup yields CDR1 LNHDA and CDR2 SQIVND (reference sequence). In nucleotides, the CDR3 is TGTGCCAGTAGTTTGGGGACTAGCGGAGGGGGTCGCTCCTACAATGAGCAGTTCTTC. It encodes CASSLGTSGGGRSYNEQFF.

This chain connects TRBV30 to TRBJ1-5; 7 positions match TRBD1. Germline CDR1 reads GTSNPN; CDR2 reads SVGIG (reference sequence). The CDR3 loop spans 15 amino acids. The J segment lost 0 bases and the V segment lost 3 bases, leaving 5 bases of the junction unmatched. The CDR3 spells CAWRIQGYSNQPQHF. The CDR3 DNA follows: TGTGCCTGGAGGATACAGGGGTATAGCAATCAGCCCCAGCATTTT.

This chain joins TRBV9 and TRBJ2-7; 9 nucleotides match TRBD2. V shed 2 bases and J 3 bases; nucleotides not matched to a gene: 12. The CDR3 sequence is 17 residues long. Germline CDR1 is SGDLS and CDR2 is YYNGEE. CDR3 in amino acids: CASSVKAGGVSVYEQYF. CDR3 sequence (DNA): TGTGCCAGCAGCGTGAAGGCGGGAGGGGTTTCGGTCTACGAGCAGTACTTC.

V is TRBV9 and J is TRBJ2-5; D perhaps matches TRBD1 (6 bases). Trimming pared 4 bases from V and 5 bases from J, leaving 21 bases between. The CDR3 covers 16 residues. The germline CDR1 and CDR2 sequences are SGDLS and YYNGEE. The CDR3 DNA reads TGTGCCAGCAGCACCGGGACACCGGAAGGTTGGGAGACCCAGTACTTC. This encodes CASSTGTPEGWETQYF.

This chain joins TRBV5-1 and TRBJ1-1; D is unresolved. The CDR3 consists of 15 residues. Germline values: CDR1 SGHRS, CDR2 YFSETQ. Trimming shortened V by 0 bases and J by 3 bases, and 12 bases separated the two germline ends. The CDR3 sequence is CASSLGGRQDTEAFF. The CDR3 region has the DNA TGCGCCAGCAGCTTGGGAGGGAGGCAGGACACTGAAGCTTTCTTT.

This rearrangement joins TRBV5-1 to TRBJ1-1; 8 bases are shared with TRBD1. The CDR3 spans 15 residues. Germline CDR1 is SGHRS and CDR2 is YFSETQ. Trimming removed 3 bases from V and 1 base from J; junction bases left unmatched: 5. In DNA form, the CDR3 reads TGCGCCAGCAGCTCCGGAGGGACAGGGAACACTGAAGCTTTCTTT. Residues: CASSSGGTGNTEAFF.

This sequence joins TRBV5-1 and TRBJ2-7, with 7 bases identical to TRBD2. The CDR3 contains 15 residues. The V gene end was trimmed by 0 bases and the J gene end by 4 bases; junction bases not matched to a gene: 7. The germline gives CDR1 SGHRS, CDR2 YFSETQ. CDR3 residues: CASSLVASGFYEQYF. Here the CDR3 DNA reads TGCGCCAGCAGCTTGGTGGCTAGCGGTTTTTACGAGCAGTACTTC.

The J gene is TRBJ1-1, the V gene TRBV5-1; possible D gene TRBD1, 5 bases. This CDR3 comprises 15 residues. V was cut by 1 base and J by 1 base, with 11 bases left in between. Germline CDR1 SGHRS, CDR2 YFSETQ. The CDR3 region has the DNA TGCGCCAGCAGCTTGACCAGGGTTGCGAACACTGAAGCTTTCTTT. It yields the protein CASSLTRVANTEAFF.

The chain employs TRBV6-2 or TRBV6-3 and TRBJ1-5, with D maybe TRBD1 (6 bases). V gave up 6 bases and J gave up 0 bases, with 12 bases separating them. The germline V gene encodes CDR1 MNHEY and CDR2 SVGEGT. The CDR3 spans 15 residues. The CDR3 DNA reads TGTGCCAGCAGCTCCGGGACATATAGCAATCAGCCCCAGCATTTT. It is translated as CASSSGTYSNQPQHF.

The chain couples TRBV6-6 to TRBJ1-2, with D unclear. The germline V and J ends were trimmed by 8 bases and 8 bases, with 12 bases remaining between them. The CDR3 spans 11 residues. Germline-derived CDR1 and CDR2 are MNHNY and SVGAGI (reference sequence). The CDR3 bases are TGTGCCAGCTTAAACAGTGGCGGCTACACCTTC. Protein product: CASLNSGGYTF.

The CDR3 sequence is CASKLQEGVTEAFF. The CDR3, as DNA: TGTGCCAGCAAACTTCAGGAGGGTGTCACTGAAGCTTTCTTT. The chain couples TRBV6-5 to TRBJ1-1; no firm D call. Per germline, CDR1 MNHEY and CDR2 SVGAGI. CDR3 length: 14 residues. V was trimmed by 7 bases and J by 4 bases, leaving 16 bases between them.

This clone appeared once. The genes are TRBV5-4 and TRBJ1-3; the D is unclear. Trimming took off 0 bases at V and 1 base at J, with 5 bases between the two ends. Germline V gene data show CDR1 as SGHNT and CDR2 as YYREEE (reference sequence). The CDR3 contains 14 residues. The DNA for the CDR3 is TGTGCCAGCAGCTTGGGAGGGTCTGGAAACACCATATATTTT. It encodes CASSLGGSGNTIYF.

This chain links TRBV6-2 or TRBV6-3 with TRBJ1-2; 12 bases line up with TRBD1. Germline-derived CDR1 and CDR2 are MNHEY and SVGEGT. Trimming at V came to 4 bases and at J to 5 bases, leaving 2 bases not matched to a gene. The CDR3 contains 14 residues. CDR3 bases: TGTGCCAGCAGTTGGGACAGGGGGCTATATGGCTACACCTTC. Its translation: CASSWDRGLYGYTF.